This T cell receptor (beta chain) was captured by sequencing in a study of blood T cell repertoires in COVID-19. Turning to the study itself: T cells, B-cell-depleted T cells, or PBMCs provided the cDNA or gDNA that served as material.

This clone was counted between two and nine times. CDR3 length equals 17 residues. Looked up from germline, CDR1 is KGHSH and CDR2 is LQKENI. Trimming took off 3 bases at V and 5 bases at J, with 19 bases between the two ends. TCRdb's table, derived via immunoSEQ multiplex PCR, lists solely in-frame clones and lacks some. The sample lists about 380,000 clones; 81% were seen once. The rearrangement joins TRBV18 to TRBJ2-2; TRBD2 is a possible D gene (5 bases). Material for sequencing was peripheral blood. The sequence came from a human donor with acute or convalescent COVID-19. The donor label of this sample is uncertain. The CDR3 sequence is CASSPESISWRTGELFF. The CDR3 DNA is TGTGCCAGCTCACCCGAATCGATTAGTTGGAGGACCGGGGAGCTGTTTTTT.